Presented here are 2 T cell receptor beta chains from one specimen sequenced in a study of long-term antiretroviral therapy in people with HIV. Survey-level resolution applied to immunoSEQ assay v3.0. Only in-frame clones appear in the TCRdb table, and some are missing; sequencing was by immunoSEQ multiplex PCR. The table lists 31,000 or so clones, around 85% of them singletons. Here the sequenced sample was unsorted PBMCs, taken approximately 5 years before starting antiretroviral therapy. The receptors derive from a man aged 50 to 60 with HIV.

V usage is TRBV10-3 and J usage is TRBJ2-3; tentatively, D is TRBD2 (5 bases). The CDR3 runs 17 residues. Germline CDR1 ENHRY, CDR2 SYGVKD. V lost 0 bases, J lost 2 bases, and 15 bases lay in between. The CDR3 DNA reads TGTGCCATCAGTGAGTCGAAAAATCGGGAATCCACAGATACGCAGTATTTT. This encodes CAISESKNRESTDTQYF.

This chain links TRBV13 with TRBJ2-1; D not resolved. The V end lost 8 bases, the J end lost 3 bases, and 14 bases lay between the germline ends. This CDR3 spans 14 amino acids. Germline CDR1 and CDR2: PRHDT and FYEKMQ (reference sequence). CDR3 DNA sequence: TGTGCCAGCCTCAGACCGGATCGCTACAATGAGCAGTTCTTC. It is translated as CASLRPDRYNEQFF.